Below are 25 T cell receptor beta chains sequenced from a single sample in a study of cytotoxic CD8 clonotypes in ibrutinib-treated CLL. Libraries were prepared by immunoSEQ multiplex PCR; TCRdb keeps only in-frame clonotypes and omits some of them. The table lists about 140,000 clones, 85% to 95% of them singletons. Sequenced here: PBMCs, sampled after 12 months of ibrutinib treatment. These receptors all stem from a human donor with chronic lymphocytic leukemia.

The chain combines TRBV20-1 with TRBJ1-2; D is undetermined. Germline V lookup: CDR1 DFQATT, CDR2 SNEGSKA (reference sequence). The CDR3 extends over 11 amino acids. The V end lost 8 bases, the J end lost 2 bases, and 9 bases lay between the germline ends. CDR3 sequence (DNA): TGCAGTCCAACTCGAAACTATGGCTACACCTTC. It yields the protein CSPTRNYGYTF.

Of note for this clone: Different DNA sequences within this sample yield the same CDR3. V and J are TRBV18 and TRBJ2-7; 10 nucleotides match TRBD1. Trimming at V came to 3 bases and at J to 3 bases, leaving 2 bases not matched to a gene. Germline V gene data show CDR1 as KGHSH and CDR2 as LQKENI. The CDR3 contains 14 residues. The CDR3 DNA sequence: TGTGCCAGCTCACCCGGGACAGGGGTCTACGAGCAGTACTTC. Protein sequence: CASSPGTGVYEQYF.

The chain couples TRBV5-5 to TRBJ1-5; D remains ambiguous. V lost 0 bases to trimming and J lost 1 base, with 2 bases between them. Germline V gene data show CDR1 as SGHKS and CDR2 as YYEKEE (reference sequence). This CDR3 is built from 13 residues. The CDR3 loop is CASSLESNQPQHF. In DNA, the CDR3 is TGTGCCAGCAGCTTGGAGAGCAATCAGCCCCAGCATTTT.

V gene TRBV11-2 combines with J gene TRBJ1-4, with D possibly TRBD1 on 6 matching bases. Germline values: CDR1 SGHAT, CDR2 FQNNGV. This CDR3 is built from 15 residues. With 3 bases removed from V and 7 bases from J, the gap between germline ends came to 15 bases. The DNA of the CDR3 is TGTGCCAGCAGCTTGGGCACAGGGTTCGGTGAAAAACTGTTTTTT. This sequence encodes CASSLGTGFGEKLFF.

This clone was observed a few times. V is TRBV4-3 and J is TRBJ2-1, with D maybe TRBD2 (7 bases). Per germline, CDR1 LGHNA and CDR2 YSLEER. The CDR3 covers 13 residues. V lost 5 bases, J lost 8 bases, and 13 bases lay in between. CDR3 protein: CASSERGGHEQFF. The CDR3 nucleotides are TGCGCCAGCAGCGAAAGGGGGGGACATGAGCAGTTCTTC.

The genes are TRBV28 and TRBJ1-3; D gene unclear. Germline-derived CDR1 and CDR2 are MDHEN and SYDVKM. Trimming took off 8 bases at V and 0 bases at J, with 11 bases between the two ends. This CDR3 spans 14 amino acids. The chain's CDR3 is CASSSGDSGNTIYF. The CDR3, as DNA: TGTGCCAGCTCCTCAGGAGACTCTGGAAACACCATATATTTT. The whole variable domain, remainder taken from reference TRBV28 and TRBJ1-3, is DVKVTQSSRYLVKRTGEKVFLECVQDMDHENMFWYRQDPGLGLRLIYFSYDVKMKEKGDIPEGYSVSREKKERFSLILESASTNQTSMYLCASSSGDSGNTIYFGEGSWLTVV.

The CDR3 region has the DNA TGTGCCACCAGCAAGGAGACCCTGAACACCGGGGAGCTGTTTTTT. This gives the protein CATSKETLNTGELFF. The V and J genes are TRBV15 and TRBJ2-2; D not certain. Between the trimmed V and J ends, which lost 4 bases and 1 base, there was a span of 10 bases. Germline V lookup: CDR1 LNHNV, CDR2 YYDKDF (reference sequence). The length of the CDR3 is 15 residues.

The chain joins TRBV19 to TRBJ2-7, with D maybe TRBD2 (5 bases). This CDR3 is 14 amino acids long. Trimming took off 3 bases at V and 0 bases at J, with 9 bases between the two ends. Germline V CDR1 and CDR2: LNHDA, SQIVND (reference sequence). The CDR3 loop is CASSMDSYSYEQYF. The CDR3, as DNA: TGTGCCAGTAGTATGGACTCATACTCCTACGAGCAGTACTTC. The full variable domain, its missing parts supplied by reference TRBV19 and TRBJ2-7, is DGGITQSPKYLFRKEGQNVTLSCEQNLNHDAMYWYRQDPGQGLRLIYYSQIVNDFQKGDIAEGYSVSREKKESFPLTVTSAQKNPTAFYLCASSMDSYSYEQYFGPGTRLTVT.

This clone was detected only once. The rearrangement uses TRBV14 and TRBJ2-7, with a possible D match to TRBD1 (5 bases). The CDR3 has 18 residues. The V gene lost 0 bases and the J gene lost 0 bases, with 18 bases spanning the gap. The germline gives CDR1 SGHDN, CDR2 FVKESK. This CDR3 is CASSQEGLETASSYEQYF. The DNA of the CDR3 is TGTGCCAGCAGCCAAGAAGGTCTAGAGACAGCGAGCTCCTACGAGCAGTACTTC.

The chain has TRBV5-1 and TRBJ2-5; no clear D. The CDR3 extends over 14 amino acids. Germline V gives CDR1 SGHRS, CDR2 YFSETQ. Trimming stripped 0 bases from V and 2 bases from J, with 8 bases between. Here the CDR3 DNA reads TGCGCCAGCAGCTTGGCCAACGGACAAGAGACCCAGTACTTC. Its translation is CASSLANGQETQYF.

For the CDR3, the DNA is TGTGCCAGCAACGGCAAAAACTCCTACGAGCAGTACTTC. Translation gives CASNGKNSYEQYF. The chain joins TRBV5-6 to TRBJ2-7, with unresolved D. Germline loops: CDR1 SGHDT, CDR2 YYEEEE. The CDR3 runs 13 residues. V lost 6 bases and J lost 0, with 10 bases in between.

This clone has only one observation. The chain recombines TRBV7-2 with TRBJ2-3, with D perhaps matching TRBD2 (5 bases). From germline, CDR1 is SGHTA and CDR2 FQGNSA. This CDR3 has 14 residues. V was cut by 8 bases and J by 0 bases, with 12 bases left in between. The CDR3 nucleotides read TGTGCCAGCGAGTTACCGGGAAGCACAGATACGCAGTATTTT. It yields the protein CASELPGSTDTQYF.

The rearrangement links TRBV1 to TRBJ2-3; the listed D gene, TRBD1, was not tested against the DNA. TRBV1 is termed a pseudogene. The CDR3 sequence is 18 residues long. CDR3 sequence (DNA): TGCACCAGCAGCCGTCGCCCCATAAGGACAGTAAACACAGATACGCAGTATTTT. As protein: CTSSRRPIRTVNTDTQYF.

The chain combines TRBV15 with TRBJ1-2, with D hard to call. The CDR3 totals 16 residues. Germline assignment: CDR1 LNHNV and CDR2 YYDKDF (reference sequence). V was pared by 3 bases and J by 3 bases, with 17 bases between. CDR3 in amino acids: CATSRGFSSGYYGYTF. The CDR3, as DNA: TGTGCCACCAGCAGGGGATTCTCTTCGGGGTACTATGGCTACACCTTC. Full variable domain (rest looked up from reference TRBV15 and TRBJ1-2): DAMVIQNPRYQVTQFGKPVTLSCSQTLNHNVMYWYQQKSSQAPKLLFHYYDKDFNNEADTPDNFQSRRPNTSFCFLDIRSPGLGDTAMYLCATSRGFSSGYYGYTFGSGTRLTVV.

This sequence joins TRBV6-6 and TRBJ1-5; 7 bases are shared with TRBD1. This CDR3 has 15 residues. The junction had 7 bases not matched to a gene; V was cut back by 8 bases and J by 0 bases. CDR1 and CDR2 from the germline V gene are MNHNY and SVGAGI (reference sequence). In DNA form, the CDR3 reads TGTGCCAGCCAGGGGGGCTGGGTTAGCAATCAGCCCCAGCATTTT. Residues: CASQGGWVSNQPQHF.

The J gene is TRBJ2-2, the V gene TRBV6-5, with D uncertain. The germline V and J ends were trimmed by 6 bases and 6 bases, with 8 bases remaining between them. This CDR3 spans 12 amino acids. Germline V lookup: CDR1 MNHEY, CDR2 SVGAGI. The CDR3 loop is CASSHRSGELFF. In nucleotides, the CDR3 is TGTGCCAGCAGCCACCGTTCCGGGGAGCTGTTTTTT.

V gene TRBV11-2 combines with J gene TRBJ2-7; D not resolved. V lost 3 bases and J lost 2, with 5 bases in between. There are 12 residues in the CDR3. The V gene's germline CDR1 is SGHAT and CDR2 FQNNGV. The DNA of the CDR3 is TGTGCCAGCAGCTTCGCCCCCTACGAGCAGTACTTC. It yields the protein CASSFAPYEQYF.

The rearrangement links TRBV27 to TRBJ1-5, with D perhaps TRBD1 (6 bases). V gave up 2 bases and J gave up 6 bases, with 11 bases separating them. Germline CDR1 is MNHEY and CDR2 is SMNVEV (reference sequence). This CDR3 is built from 14 residues. Here the CDR3 reads CASSLNRESQPQHF. The CDR3 DNA reads as TGTGCCAGCAGTTTAAACAGGGAGAGTCAGCCCCAGCATTTT.

The CDR3 protein is CASSMVDKANYGYTF. CDR3 nucleotides: TGTGCCAGTAGTATGGTGGACAAAGCTAACTATGGCTACACCTTC. The chain has TRBV19 and TRBJ1-2; a possible D gene is TRBD1 (5 bases). This CDR3 spans 15 amino acids. Germline-derived CDR1 and CDR2 are LNHDA and SQIVND (reference sequence). The V end lost 3 bases, the J end lost 0 bases, and 11 bases lay between the germline ends.

The chain links TRBV29-1 to TRBJ2-3; no definite D call. Looked up from germline, CDR1 is SQVTM and CDR2 is ANQGSEA. The CDR3 consists of 14 residues. V dropped 6 bases and J dropped 1 base, with 14 bases sitting between them. CDR3 nucleotides: TGCAGCGTGGGCTCCGACTTAGGCACAGATACGCAGTATTTT. Translating it yields CSVGSDLGTDTQYF.

The chain recombines TRBV7-8 with TRBJ2-1, with TRBD2 as a possible D gene (5 bases). Trimming removed 6 bases from V and 6 bases from J, with 15 bases in between. The CDR3 covers 14 residues. Germline V gene sequence: CDR1 SGHVS, CDR2 FQNEAQ. This CDR3 reads CASSGLAKSNEQFF. The CDR3, as DNA: TGTGCCAGCAGTGGGCTAGCAAAGAGCAATGAGCAGTTCTTC.

This sequence joins TRBV4-3 and TRBJ2-1; D is perhaps TRBD1 (7 bases). CDR3 size: 14 residues. Germline V gene sequence: CDR1 LGHNA, CDR2 YSLEER. V was cut by 2 bases and J by 8 bases, with 13 bases left in between. The CDR3 nucleotides read TGCGCCAGCAGCCAACAGGGGGGTGTCGATGAGCAGTTCTTC. It is translated as CASSQQGGVDEQFF.

The chain employs TRBV6-5 and TRBJ2-7; maybe TRBD2 (6 bases). V was pared by 3 bases and J by 6 bases, with 9 bases between. CDR1 is MNHEY, CDR2 SVGAGI, per germline. The length of the CDR3 is 12 residues. The CDR3 DNA sequence: TGTGCCAGCAGTTATGCGGAGGGCGAGCAGTACTTC. It yields the protein CASSYAEGEQYF.

The J gene is TRBJ2-7, the V gene TRBV4-2; TRBD1 matches 9 bases. V lost 0 bases and J lost 7; bases outside the gene matches: 7. Germline V gene lookup returns CDR1 LGHNA and CDR2 YNFKEQ. The CDR3 spans 15 residues. The CDR3 DNA sequence: TGTGCCAGCAGCCAAGACTGGGACAGGGTGGGGGAGCAGTACTTC. Translated, it gives CASSQDWDRVGEQYF.

The chain has TRBV5-1 and TRBJ2-3; 7 bases are shared with TRBD1. This CDR3 contains 15 residues. CDR1 is SGHRS, CDR2 YFSETQ, per germline. Germline trimming cut 4 bases from V and 3 bases from J; bases unmatched to any gene: 8. The CDR3 loop is CASSPGQVQTDTQYF. CDR3 nucleotides: TGCGCCAGCAGCCCCGGACAGGTTCAGACAGATACGCAGTATTTT.